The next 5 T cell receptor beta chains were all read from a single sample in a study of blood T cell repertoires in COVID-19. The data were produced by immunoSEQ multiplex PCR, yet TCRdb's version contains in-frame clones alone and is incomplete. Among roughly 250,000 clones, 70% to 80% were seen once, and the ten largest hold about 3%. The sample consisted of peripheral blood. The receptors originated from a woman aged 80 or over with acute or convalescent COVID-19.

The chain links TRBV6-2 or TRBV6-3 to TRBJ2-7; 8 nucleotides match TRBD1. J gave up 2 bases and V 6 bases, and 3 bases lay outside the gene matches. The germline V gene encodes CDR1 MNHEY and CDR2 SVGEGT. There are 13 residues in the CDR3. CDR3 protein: CASSQDRAYEQYF. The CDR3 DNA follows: TGTGCCAGCAGCCAGGACAGGGCCTACGAGCAGTACTTC.

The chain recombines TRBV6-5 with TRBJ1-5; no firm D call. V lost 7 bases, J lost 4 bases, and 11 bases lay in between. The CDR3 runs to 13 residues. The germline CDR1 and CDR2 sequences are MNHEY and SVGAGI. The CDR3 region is CASNTKPNQPQHF. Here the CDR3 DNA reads TGTGCCAGCAACACAAAACCGAATCAGCCCCAGCATTTT.

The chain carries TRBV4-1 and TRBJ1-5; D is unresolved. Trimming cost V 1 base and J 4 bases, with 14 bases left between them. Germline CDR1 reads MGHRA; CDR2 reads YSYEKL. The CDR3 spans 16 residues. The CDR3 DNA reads TGCGCCAGCAGCCAAGGGTCTGGGGAGCGGAATCAGCCCCAGCATTTT. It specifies CASSQGSGERNQPQHF.

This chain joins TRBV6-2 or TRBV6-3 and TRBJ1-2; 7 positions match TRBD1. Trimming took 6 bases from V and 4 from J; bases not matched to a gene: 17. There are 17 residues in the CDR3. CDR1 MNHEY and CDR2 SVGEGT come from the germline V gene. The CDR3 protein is CASSSPGQQGILYGYTF. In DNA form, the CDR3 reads TGTGCCAGCAGCTCACCGGGACAGCAAGGAATTCTCTATGGCTACACCTTC.

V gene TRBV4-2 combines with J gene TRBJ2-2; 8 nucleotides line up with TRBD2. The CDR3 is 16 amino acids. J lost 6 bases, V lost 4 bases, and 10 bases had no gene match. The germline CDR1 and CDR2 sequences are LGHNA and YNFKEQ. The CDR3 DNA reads TGTGCCAGCAGCCGACACGGCGGGGGGCCTTCCGGGGAGCTGTTTTTT. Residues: CASSRHGGGPSGELFF.